The 27 T cell receptor beta chains below were found in one sample sequenced in a study of T cells in Graves' hyperthyroidism and ophthalmopathy. Amplification of TCR beta CDR3 regions was performed using RNA transcripts as template. In the first-round RT-PCR of the TCR CDR3, the HTBI primer set was used. TCRdb ran MiXCR on the multiplex PCR reads and lists one entry per CDR3 protein. This table holds a few hundred thousand distinct CDR3 sequences, 15% to 19% found once. Sequenced material: blood. The origin of the receptors is a woman in her twenties or thirties with Graves' hyperthyroidism.

The chain carries TRBV28 and TRBJ1-5; D unclear. Germline V gene sequence: CDR1 MDHEN, CDR2 SYDVKM. The CDR3 totals 13 residues. V dropped 5 bases and J dropped 5 bases, with 10 bases sitting between them. In DNA, the CDR3 is TGTGCCAGCAGTACCCTCCGCCATCAGCCCCAGCATTTT. Translation gives CASSTLRHQPQHF.

This clonotype turned up a few times. This could be a read error, since a much larger clone is one nucleotide away. This chain joins TRBV28 and TRBJ2-3; possibly TRBD2 for D (6 bases). The germline V gene encodes CDR1 MDHEN and CDR2 SYDVKM. Trimming took 7 bases from V and 6 from J, leaving 17 bases between them. The CDR3 runs to 14 residues. In DNA form, the CDR3 reads TGTGCCAGCACCCACCCCGGGACTGGCGATACGCAGTATTTT. Its translation is CASTHPGTGDTQYF.

Ten or more counts support this clonotype. This chain uses TRBV3-1 with TRBJ2-3, with 8 bases matching TRBD2. Germline CDR1 is LGHDT and CDR2 is YNNKEL (reference sequence). The CDR3 sequence is 14 residues long. Losses at the gene ends were 7 bases for V and 3 bases for J; bases not matched to a gene: 6. The CDR3 nucleotides read TGTGCCAGCATAGCGGGACGCATTACAGATACGCAGTATTTT. Its translation is CASIAGRITDTQYF.

V usage is TRBV24-1 and J usage is TRBJ2-3; 7 positions agree with TRBD1. V lost 0 bases, J lost 0 bases, and 2 bases stayed unmatched. The CDR3 runs to 16 residues. Germline CDR1 and CDR2: KGHDR and SFDVKD. The DNA of the CDR3 is TGTGCCACCAGTGATTTGACAGGGGTCAGCACAGATACGCAGTATTTT. This sequence encodes CATSDLTGVSTDTQYF.

The table lists this clonotype with many counts. This chain connects TRBV11-2 to TRBJ2-1; 12 positions agree with TRBD2. The V segment lost 5 bases and the J segment 6 bases; nucleotides outside the gene matches: 8. The length of the CDR3 is 16 residues. The germline CDR1 and CDR2 sequences are SGHAT and FQNNGV. This CDR3 is CASSITSGRSVNEQFF. CDR3 nucleotides: TGTGCCAGCAGCATCACTAGCGGGAGGTCCGTCAATGAGCAGTTCTTC.

This clonotype is a singleton in its sample. V usage is TRBV7-9 and J usage is TRBJ2-2; TRBD2 agrees at 10 bases. J was trimmed by 4 bases and V by 4 bases; bases with no gene match: 18. Per the germline V gene, CDR1 is SEHNR and CDR2 is FQNEAQ (reference sequence). CDR3 length equals 20 residues. The CDR3 nucleotides are TGTGCCAGCAGCTCCCGACTAGCGGGTAATCCTGCTCGAGGCACCGGGGAGCTGTTTTTT. Its translation is CASSSRLAGNPARGTGELFF.

Many counts were recorded for this clonotype. The chain employs TRBV24-1 and TRBJ2-7; 7 positions agree with TRBD2. This CDR3 region has 13 residues. The V gene end was trimmed by 0 bases and the J gene end by 5 bases; junction bases not matched to a gene: 0. Germline V gene sequence: CDR1 KGHDR, CDR2 SFDVKD. CDR3 in amino acids: CATSDLRGDEQYF. The CDR3 nucleotides read TGTGCCACCAGTGATTTGCGGGGGGACGAGCAGTACTTC.

V usage is TRBV20-1 and J usage is TRBJ1-1; 11 positions match TRBD1. This CDR3 region has 16 residues. CDR1 is DFQATT, CDR2 SNEGSKA, per germline (reference sequence). The V gene end was trimmed by 3 bases and the J gene end by 2 bases; junction bases not matched to a gene: 8. DNA for the CDR3: TGCAGTGCTAGGTTGGACAGGGGGCGGTTCAACACTGAAGCTTTCTTT. It codes for CSARLDRGRFNTEAFF.

This clonotype was seen ten or more times. The CDR3 here is CASSLFAAGSYTGELFF. The DNA of the CDR3 is TGTGCCAGCAGTTTATTCGCCGCCGGGAGTTACACCGGGGAGCTGTTTTTT. This chain links TRBV27 with TRBJ2-2; weak D call: TRBD2 (6 bases). The V end lost 1 base, the J end lost 3 bases, and 15 bases lay between the germline ends. This CDR3 is 17 amino acids long. Germline V gives CDR1 MNHEY, CDR2 SMNVEV (reference sequence).

A few counts support this clonotype. The chain uses TRBV10-2 and TRBJ1-1, with no clear D. Germline lookup yields CDR1 WSHSY and CDR2 SAAADI. The CDR3 contains 13 residues. With 1 base removed from V and 4 bases from J, the gap between germline ends came to 7 bases. The CDR3 is CASSEFLGTEAFF. The CDR3 coding sequence is TGCGCCAGCAGTGAGTTCTTAGGCACTGAAGCTTTCTTT.

This clonotype has just a few counts. The chain joins TRBV30 to TRBJ1-1, with 7 positions matching TRBD1. The CDR3 totals 12 residues. Trimming removed 1 base from V and 8 bases from J; junction bases left unmatched: 4. Germline CDR1 GTSNPN, CDR2 SVGIG (reference sequence). The CDR3 spells CAWSEVDREAFF. CDR3 coding DNA: TGTGCCTGGAGTGAGGTGGACAGGGAAGCTTTCTTT.

This clonotype was counted a few times. The V gene is TRBV7-3, the J gene TRBJ2-2; the match to TRBD2 covers 12 bases. Per the germline V gene, CDR1 is SGHTA and CDR2 is FQGTGA. The CDR3 sequence is 19 residues long. J gave up 0 bases and V 5 bases, and 10 bases lay outside the gene matches. The CDR3 sequence: CASSPVGLAGPPNTGELFF. CDR3 nucleotides: TGTGCCAGCAGCCCTGTCGGACTAGCGGGGCCCCCGAACACCGGGGAGCTGTTTTTT.

There are many counts of this clonotype. This chain joins TRBV18 and TRBJ2-1; 9 bases are shared with TRBD1. V lost 0 bases, J lost 3 bases, and 3 bases stayed unmatched. The CDR3 extends over 16 amino acids. The germline CDR1 and CDR2 sequences are KGHSH and LQKENI. CDR3 residues: CASSPPETGGYNEQFF. The CDR3 nucleotides read TGTGCCAGCTCACCACCTGAGACAGGGGGCTACAATGAGCAGTTCTTC.

This clonotype was recorded at least ten times. The CDR3 reads CATSGQMSDTQYF. The CDR3, as DNA: TGTGCCACCTCGGGACAGATGTCAGATACGCAGTATTTT. The genes are TRBV28 and TRBJ2-3, with 7 bases fitting TRBD1. This CDR3 has 13 residues. Germline values: CDR1 MDHEN, CDR2 SYDVKM. V trimming: 10 bases; J trimming: 4 bases; junction bases outside the gene matches: 8.

With respect to this clonotype: Given a much more abundant clone one base away, this may be a read error. The chain carries TRBV5-6 and TRBJ1-1; D unresolved. CDR1 is SGHDT and CDR2 is YYEEEE in the germline V gene. V shed 6 bases and J shed 4 bases, with 16 bases lying between them. The CDR3 is made up of 14 amino acids. The chain's CDR3 is CASNPSVLSTEAFF. The CDR3 region has the DNA TGTGCCAGCAACCCATCGGTCCTGAGCACTGAAGCTTTCTTT.

This rearrangement joins TRBV20-1 to TRBJ2-4, with 7 nucleotides matching TRBD1. V lost 6 bases, J lost 5 bases, and 10 bases stayed unmatched. The CDR3 runs 14 residues. Per germline, CDR1 DFQATT and CDR2 SNEGSKA (reference sequence). Here the CDR3 reads CSAPPGQDQNIQYF. CDR3 nucleotide sequence: TGCAGTGCCCCTCCCGGACAGGATCAAAACATTCAGTACTTC.

The chain carries TRBV5-1 and TRBJ2-3; D might be TRBD1 (6 bases). V lost 0 bases, J lost 3 bases, and 11 bases lay in between. Germline CDR1 SGHRS, CDR2 YFSETQ. The CDR3 is made up of 15 amino acids. CDR3 sequence reads: CASSLAWGTTDTQYF. The CDR3 DNA reads TGCGCCAGCAGCTTGGCCTGGGGGACAACAGATACGCAGTATTTT.

The rearrangement joins TRBV10-2 to TRBJ1-3; TRBD1 is a possible D gene (5 bases). The germline gives CDR1 WSHSY, CDR2 SAAADI. The ends were cut back, 6 bases at V and 7 bases at J, with 13 bases in the middle. The CDR3 runs 13 residues. CDR3 amino acids: CASRSRGFNTIYF. In DNA form, the CDR3 reads TGCGCCAGCAGATCACGGGGGTTCAACACCATATATTTT.

The gene calls are TRBV13 and TRBJ2-7; 10 bases align to TRBD2. CDR1 is PRHDT, CDR2 FYEKMQ, per germline (reference sequence). This CDR3 has 17 amino acids. V shed 4 bases, J shed 1 base, and the junction held 10 bases outside the gene matches. CDR3 residues: CASSSNPRTSGSYEQYF. CDR3 coding DNA: TGTGCCAGCAGCTCGAACCCTCGGACTAGCGGTTCCTACGAGCAGTACTTC.

This clonotype was found a few times. The rearrangement joins TRBV5-6 to TRBJ2-1, with TRBD2 identical over 10 bases. The CDR3 is 15 residues long. Germline CDR1 SGHDT, CDR2 YYEEEE. V gave up 4 bases and J gave up 5 bases; unmatched junction bases: 6. The CDR3 DNA reads as TGTGCCAGCAGCATACTAGCGGGGATCAACAATGAGCAGTTCTTC. Its translation is CASSILAGINNEQFF.

This clonotype was picked up many times. The genes are TRBV5-5 and TRBJ2-3; D call uncertain. Between the trimmed V and J ends, which lost 4 bases and 4 bases, there was a span of 10 bases. This CDR3 contains 13 residues. CDR1 and CDR2 from the germline V gene are SGHKS and YYEKEE (reference sequence). CDR3 sequence reads: CASSPPRSDTQYF. For the CDR3, the DNA is TGTGCCAGCAGCCCTCCCCGGTCAGATACGCAGTATTTT.

This clonotype was seen ten or more times. V usage is TRBV12-3 or TRBV12-4 and J usage is TRBJ2-1; weak D call: TRBD1 (6 bases). This CDR3 is built from 15 residues. The ends were cut back, 10 bases at V and 4 bases at J, with 20 bases in the middle. The CDR3 DNA reads TGTGCCACCTCCTGGGGGCCCCTTTTATACAATGAGCAGTTCTTC. Residues: CATSWGPLLYNEQFF.

This clonotype was recorded many times. V usage is TRBV6-5 and J usage is TRBJ2-7; D not resolved. Germline V lookup: CDR1 MNHEY, CDR2 SVGAGI. CDR3 length: 12 residues. The V end lost 4 bases, the J end lost 5 bases, and 9 bases lay between the germline ends. CDR3 protein: CASSSLIHEQYF. The DNA for the CDR3 is TGTGCCAGCAGTTCACTCATCCACGAGCAGTACTTC.

There are many counts of this clonotype. CDR3 in DNA: TGCAGTGCGTCCTTTGTCGAGGAGCAGTTCTTC. As protein: CSASFVEEQFF. V gene TRBV20-1 combines with J gene TRBJ2-1; D not certain. The V gene lost 6 bases and the J gene lost 10 bases, with 13 bases spanning the gap. Germline loops: CDR1 DFQATT, CDR2 SNEGSKA (reference sequence). CDR3 length equals 11 residues.

The rearrangement links TRBV19 to TRBJ2-3, with D possibly matching TRBD2 (6 bases). The CDR3 covers 19 residues. V was cut by 4 bases and J by 2 bases, with 25 bases left in between. CDR1 LNHDA and CDR2 SQIVND come from the germline V gene (reference sequence). The CDR3 DNA follows: TGTGCCAGTAGTAAGGGGACTCTGCGGGCAACCCCCCCCACAGATACGCAGTATTTT. Encoded protein: CASSKGTLRATPPTDTQYF.

This chain uses TRBV7-2 with TRBJ1-1, with a weak D call TRBD1 (5 bases). Looked up from germline, CDR1 is SGHTA and CDR2 is FQGNSA. The CDR3 consists of 15 residues. The ends were cut back, 4 bases at V and 1 base at J, with 13 bases in the middle. In nucleotides, the CDR3 is TGTGCCAGCAGCTCCCTCCAGGGCCCGAACACTGAAGCTTTCTTT. It yields the protein CASSSLQGPNTEAFF.

This clonotype was recorded many times. The V call is TRBV18, the J call TRBJ2-1; D is uncertain. This CDR3 has 12 amino acids. Germline CDR1 KGHSH, CDR2 LQKENI. V was trimmed by 5 bases and J by 7 bases, leaving 9 bases between them. The CDR3: CASSGWGNEQFF. Here the CDR3 DNA reads TGTGCCAGCTCAGGGTGGGGTAATGAGCAGTTCTTC.